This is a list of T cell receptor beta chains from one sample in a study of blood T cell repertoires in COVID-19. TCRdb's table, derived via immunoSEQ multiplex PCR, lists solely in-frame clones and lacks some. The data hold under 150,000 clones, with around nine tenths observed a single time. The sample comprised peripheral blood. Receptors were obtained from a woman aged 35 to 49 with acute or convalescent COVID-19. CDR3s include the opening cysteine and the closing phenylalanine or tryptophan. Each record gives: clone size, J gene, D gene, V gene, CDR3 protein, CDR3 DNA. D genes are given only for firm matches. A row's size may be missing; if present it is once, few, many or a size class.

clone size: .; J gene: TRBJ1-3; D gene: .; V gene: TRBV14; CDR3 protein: CASSPSGNTIYF; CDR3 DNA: TGTGCCAGCAGCCCGTCTGGAAACACCATATATTTT
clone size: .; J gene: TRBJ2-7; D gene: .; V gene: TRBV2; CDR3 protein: CASTQGPIYEQYF; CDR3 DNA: TGTGCCAGCACTCAGGGCCCGATCTACGAGCAGTACTTC
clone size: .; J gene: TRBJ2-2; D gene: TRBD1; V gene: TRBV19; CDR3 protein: CAGRTGGTGELFF; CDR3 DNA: TGTGCCGGTCGGACAGGGGGAACCGGGGAGCTGTTTTTT
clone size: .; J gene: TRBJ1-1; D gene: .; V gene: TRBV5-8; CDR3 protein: CASSLDKSTEAFF; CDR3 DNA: TGTGCCAGCAGCTTGGACAAATCCACTGAAGCTTTCTTT
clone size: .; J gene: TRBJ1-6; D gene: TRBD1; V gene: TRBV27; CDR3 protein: CASRNRGLNSPLHF; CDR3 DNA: TGTGCCAGCAGGAACAGGGGGCTCAATTCACCCCTCCACTTT
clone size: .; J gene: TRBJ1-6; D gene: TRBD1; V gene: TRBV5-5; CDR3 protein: CASSFRTGASPLHF; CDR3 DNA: TGTGCCAGCAGCTTTCGGACAGGGGCTTCACCCCTCCACTTT
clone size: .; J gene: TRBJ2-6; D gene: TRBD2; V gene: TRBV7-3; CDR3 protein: CASSRPVAGSRLGGANVLTF; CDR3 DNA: TGTGCCAGCAGCCGCCCGGTAGCGGGGTCCCGGTTGGGTGGGGCCAACGTCCTGACTTTC
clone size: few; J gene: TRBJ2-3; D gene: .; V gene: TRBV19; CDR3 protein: CASRGRTDTQYF; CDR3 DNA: TGTGCCAGTAGGGGCCGCACAGATACGCAGTATTTT
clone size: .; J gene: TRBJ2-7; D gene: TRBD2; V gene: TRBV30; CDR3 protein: CAWSEAGDQYF; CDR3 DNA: TGTGCCTGGAGTGAAGCGGGAGACCAGTACTTC
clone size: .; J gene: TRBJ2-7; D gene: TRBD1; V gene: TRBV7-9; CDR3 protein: CASSYLSGDRAGEQYF; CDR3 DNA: TGTGCCAGCAGCTACCTCTCAGGGGACAGGGCAGGTGAGCAGTACTTC
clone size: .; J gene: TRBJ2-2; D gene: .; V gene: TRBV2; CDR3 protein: CASSKRTGELFF; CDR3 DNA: TGTGCCAGCAGTAAGAGGACCGGGGAGCTGTTTTTT
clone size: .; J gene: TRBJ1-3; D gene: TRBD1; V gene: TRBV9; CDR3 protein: CASSWDSSGNTIYF; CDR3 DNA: TGTGCCAGCAGCTGGGACAGCTCTGGAAACACCATATATTTT
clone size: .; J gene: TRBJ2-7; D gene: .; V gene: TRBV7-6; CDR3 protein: CASSLQGGASYEQYF; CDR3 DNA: TGTGCCAGCAGCTTACAAGGAGGGGCTTCCTACGAGCAGTACTTC
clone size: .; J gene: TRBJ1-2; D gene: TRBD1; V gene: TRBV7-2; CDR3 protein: CASSLGQLNYGYTF; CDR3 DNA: TGTGCCAGCAGCTTGGGACAGCTTAACTATGGCTACACCTTC
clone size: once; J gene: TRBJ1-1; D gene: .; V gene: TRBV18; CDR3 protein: CASSPGVEAFF; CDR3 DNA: TGTGCCAGCTCGCCCGGGGTTGAAGCTTTCTTT
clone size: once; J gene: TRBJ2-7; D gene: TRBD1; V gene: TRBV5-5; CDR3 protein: CASSLWGQGSEQYF; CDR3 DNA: TGTGCCAGCAGCTTGTGGGGACAGGGAAGCGAGCAGTACTTC
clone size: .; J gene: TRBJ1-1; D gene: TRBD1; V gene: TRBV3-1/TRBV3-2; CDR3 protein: CASIRTGANTEAFF; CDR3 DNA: TGTGCCAGCATCCGGACAGGGGCGAACACTGAAGCTTTCTTT
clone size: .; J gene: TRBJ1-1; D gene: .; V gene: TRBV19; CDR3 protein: CASSIGRDSPRGDMNTEAFF; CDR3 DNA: TGTGCCAGTAGTATAGGAAGAGACAGCCCCCGCGGAGACATGAACACTGAAGCTTTCTTT
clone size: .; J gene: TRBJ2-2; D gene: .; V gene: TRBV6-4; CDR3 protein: CASSDLGLPNTGELFF; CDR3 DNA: TGTGCCAGCAGTGACCTGGGACTCCCGAACACCGGGGAGCTGTTTTTT
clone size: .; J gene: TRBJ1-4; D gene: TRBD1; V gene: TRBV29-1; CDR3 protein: CSVWPGGNNEKLFF; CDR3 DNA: TGCAGCGTTTGGCCAGGGGGCAATAATGAAAAACTGTTTTTT
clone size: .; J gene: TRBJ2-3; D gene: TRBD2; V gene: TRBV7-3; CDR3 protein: CASSEKRGGRTDTQYF; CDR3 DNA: TGTGCCAGCAGCGAAAAGCGGGGGGGCCGCACAGATACGCAGTATTTT
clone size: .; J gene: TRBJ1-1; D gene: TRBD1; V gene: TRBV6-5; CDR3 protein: CASSYSQGAKNTEAFF; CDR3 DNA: TGTGCCAGCAGTTACTCTCAGGGGGCAAAGAACACTGAAGCTTTCTTT
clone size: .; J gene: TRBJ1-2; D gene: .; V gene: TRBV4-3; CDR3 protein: CASSQDGQRLYGYTF; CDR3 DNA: TGCGCCAGCAGCCAAGATGGCCAGCGGCTTTATGGCTACACCTTC
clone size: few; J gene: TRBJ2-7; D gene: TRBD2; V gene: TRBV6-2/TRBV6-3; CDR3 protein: CASSYGLAGYLHEQYF; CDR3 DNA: TGTGCCAGCAGTTACGGACTAGCGGGATATCTACACGAGCAGTACTTC
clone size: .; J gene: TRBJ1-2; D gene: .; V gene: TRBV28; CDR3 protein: CASSLYQGTNYGYTF; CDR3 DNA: TGTGCCAGCAGTTTATACCAGGGCACTAACTATGGCTACACCTTC
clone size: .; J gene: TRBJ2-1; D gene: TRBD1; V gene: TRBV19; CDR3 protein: CASSIVRSRGHQGRQFF; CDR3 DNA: TGTGCCAGTAGTATAGTTCGGTCCAGGGGGCACCAAGGTAGGCAGTTCTTC
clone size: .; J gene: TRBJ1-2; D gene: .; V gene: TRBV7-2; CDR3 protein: CASSFGALPYRGYTF; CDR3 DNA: TGTGCCAGCAGCTTTGGGGCACTTCCGTACAGAGGCTACACCTTC
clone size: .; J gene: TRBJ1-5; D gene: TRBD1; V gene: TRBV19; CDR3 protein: CASRYRGTSNQPQHF; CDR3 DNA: TGTGCCAGTAGATACAGGGGAACTAGCAATCAGCCCCAGCATTTT
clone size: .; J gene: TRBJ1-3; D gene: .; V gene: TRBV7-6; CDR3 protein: CASSQGHFGGTIYF; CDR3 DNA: TGTGCCAGCAGCCAGGGACACTTCGGAGGCACCATATATTTT
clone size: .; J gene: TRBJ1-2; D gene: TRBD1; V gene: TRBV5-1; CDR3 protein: CASSLEGTGGPANYGYTF; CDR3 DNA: TGCGCCAGCAGCTTGGAAGGGACAGGGGGACCCGCTAACTATGGCTACACCTTC
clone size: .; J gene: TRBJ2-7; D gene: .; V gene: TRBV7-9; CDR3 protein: CASSLGTFYEQYF; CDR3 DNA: TGTGCCAGCAGCCTCGGGACTTTCTACGAGCAGTACTTC
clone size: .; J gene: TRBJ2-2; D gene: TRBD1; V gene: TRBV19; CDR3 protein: CASSGSGTANTGELFF; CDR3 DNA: TGTGCCAGTAGTGGCTCCGGGACAGCGAACACCGGGGAGCTGTTTTTT
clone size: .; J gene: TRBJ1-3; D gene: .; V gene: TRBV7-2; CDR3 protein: CASSPGGARNTIYF; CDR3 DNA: TGTGCCAGCAGCCCTGGGGGGGCCAGGAACACCATATATTTT
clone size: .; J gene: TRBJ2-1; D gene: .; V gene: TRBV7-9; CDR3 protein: CASSFMGRNNEQFF; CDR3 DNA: TGTGCCAGCAGCTTTATGGGCAGAAACAATGAGCAGTTCTTC
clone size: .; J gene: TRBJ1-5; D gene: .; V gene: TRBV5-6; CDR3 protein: CASRYRDSNQPQHF; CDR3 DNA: TGTGCCAGCAGATACAGGGATAGCAATCAGCCCCAGCATTTT
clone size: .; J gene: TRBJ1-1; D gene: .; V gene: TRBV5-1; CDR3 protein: CASSLALADTEAFF; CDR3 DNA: TGCGCCAGCAGCTTGGCCCTGGCAGACACTGAAGCTTTCTTT
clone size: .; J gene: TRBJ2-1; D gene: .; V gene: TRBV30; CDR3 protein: CAWSVSGIEQFF; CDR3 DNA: TGTGCCTGGAGTGTATCAGGGATTGAGCAGTTCTTC
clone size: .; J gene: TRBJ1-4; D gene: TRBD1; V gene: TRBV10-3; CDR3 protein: CAINDRVGEKLFF; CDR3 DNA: TGTGCCATCAATGACAGGGTGGGTGAAAAACTGTTTTTT
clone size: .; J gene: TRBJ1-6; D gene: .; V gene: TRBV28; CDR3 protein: CASSFWGGSPLHF; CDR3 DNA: TGTGCCAGCAGTTTCTGGGGAGGTTCACCCCTCCACTTT
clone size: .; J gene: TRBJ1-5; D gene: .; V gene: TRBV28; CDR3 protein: CASSPGGGGNQPQHF; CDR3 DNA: TGTGCCAGCAGTCCCGGCGGGGGAGGCAATCAGCCCCAGCATTTT
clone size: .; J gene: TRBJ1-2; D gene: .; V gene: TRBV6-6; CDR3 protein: CVTSSGGGYTF; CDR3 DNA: TGTGTCACCTCGTCCGGGGGTGGCTACACCTTC